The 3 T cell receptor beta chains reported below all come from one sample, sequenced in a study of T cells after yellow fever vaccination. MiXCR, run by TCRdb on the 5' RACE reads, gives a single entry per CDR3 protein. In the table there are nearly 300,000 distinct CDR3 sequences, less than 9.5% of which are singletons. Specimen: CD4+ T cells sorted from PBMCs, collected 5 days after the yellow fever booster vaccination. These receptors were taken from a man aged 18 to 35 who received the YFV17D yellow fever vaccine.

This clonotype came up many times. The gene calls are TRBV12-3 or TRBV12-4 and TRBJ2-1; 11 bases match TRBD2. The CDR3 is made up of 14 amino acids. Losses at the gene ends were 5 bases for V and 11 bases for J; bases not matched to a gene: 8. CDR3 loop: CASSERTSGGQQFF. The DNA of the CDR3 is TGTGCCAGCAGTGAGAGAACTAGCGGGGGTCAGCAGTTCTTC.

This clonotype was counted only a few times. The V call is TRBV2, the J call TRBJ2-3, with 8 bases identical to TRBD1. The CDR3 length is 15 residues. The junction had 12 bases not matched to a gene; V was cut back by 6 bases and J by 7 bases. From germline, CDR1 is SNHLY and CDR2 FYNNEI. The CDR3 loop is CASSGPDRGQHTQYF. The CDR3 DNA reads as TGTGCCAGCAGCGGCCCAGACAGGGGCCAACATACGCAGTATTTT. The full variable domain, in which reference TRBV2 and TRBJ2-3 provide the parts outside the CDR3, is EPEVTQTPSHQVTQMGQEVILRCVPISNHLYFYWYRQILGQKVEFLVSFYNNEISEKSEIFDDQFSVERPDGSNFTLKIRSTKLEDSAMYFCASSGPDRGQHTQYFGPGTRLTVL.

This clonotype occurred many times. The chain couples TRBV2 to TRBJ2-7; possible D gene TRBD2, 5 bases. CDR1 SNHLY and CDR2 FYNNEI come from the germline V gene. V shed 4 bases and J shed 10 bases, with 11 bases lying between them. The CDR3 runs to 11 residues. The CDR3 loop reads CASSVLAFQYV. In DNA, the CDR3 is TGTGCCAGCAGTGTGCTAGCCTTTCAGTACGTC.